The entry below describes one T cell receptor (beta chain). This sample stems from a study of blood T cell repertoires in COVID-19. Study-wide context: From the United States, Italy and Spain came samples of acute and convalescent COVID-19. From T cells, B-cell-depleted T cells, or PBMCs came the material, which was cDNA or gDNA.

Seattle patient enrollment occurred during active infection, with longitudinal follow-up thereafter. Germline lookup yields CDR1 LNHNV and CDR2 YYDKDF (reference sequence). Trimming shortened V by 3 bases and J by 7 bases, and 18 bases separated the two germline ends. The CDR3 is made up of 15 amino acids. Original processing notes: Amplification with reference gene primers provided the estimates of nucleated cell counts. The data were produced by immunoSEQ multiplex PCR, yet TCRdb's version contains in-frame clones alone and is incomplete. The V and J calls and clone size are taken from that table; D and trimming were inferred from the DNA. In the table there are about 340,000 clones, 75% to 90% of which are singletons.

The receptor was derived from a woman aged 50 to 60 with COVID-19, enrolled during active disease. The sample consisted of peripheral blood. The chain carries TRBV15 and TRBJ1-2; possible D gene TRBD1, 6 bases. The CDR3 coding sequence is TGTGCCACCAGCAGGGATTTGGGGGGGGCGCTTGGCTACACCTTC. This encodes CATSRDLGGALGYTF. The full variable domain, completed using reference TRBV15 and TRBJ1-2, is DAMVIQNPRYQVTQFGKPVTLSCSQTLNHNVMYWYQQKSSQAPKLLFHYYDKDFNNEADTPDNFQSRRPNTSFCFLDIRSPGLGDTAMYLCATSRDLGGALGYTFGSGTRLTVV.